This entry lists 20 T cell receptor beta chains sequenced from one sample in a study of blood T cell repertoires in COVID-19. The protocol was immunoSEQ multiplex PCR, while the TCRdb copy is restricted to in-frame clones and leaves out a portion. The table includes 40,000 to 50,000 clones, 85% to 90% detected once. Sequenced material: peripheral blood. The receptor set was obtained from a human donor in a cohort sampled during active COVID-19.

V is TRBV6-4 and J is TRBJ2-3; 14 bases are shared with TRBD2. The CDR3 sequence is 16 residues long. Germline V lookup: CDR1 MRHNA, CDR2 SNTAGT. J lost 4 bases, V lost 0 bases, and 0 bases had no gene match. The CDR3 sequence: CASSDSTSGGADTQYF. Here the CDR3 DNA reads TGTGCCAGCAGTGACTCGACTAGCGGGGGGGCAGATACGCAGTATTTT.

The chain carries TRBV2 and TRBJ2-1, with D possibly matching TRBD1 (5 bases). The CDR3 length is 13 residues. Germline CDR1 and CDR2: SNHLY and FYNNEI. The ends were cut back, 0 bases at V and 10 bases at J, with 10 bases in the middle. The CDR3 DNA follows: TGTGCCAGCAGTGAAGCAAAAAGGGGCGAGCAGTTCTTC. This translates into CASSEAKRGEQFF. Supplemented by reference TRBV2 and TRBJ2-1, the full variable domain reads EPEVTQTPSHQVTQMGQEVILRCVPISNHLYFYWYRQILGQKVEFLVSFYNNEISEKSEIFDDQFSVERPDGSNFTLKIRSTKLEDSAMYFCASSEAKRGEQFFGPGTRLTVL.

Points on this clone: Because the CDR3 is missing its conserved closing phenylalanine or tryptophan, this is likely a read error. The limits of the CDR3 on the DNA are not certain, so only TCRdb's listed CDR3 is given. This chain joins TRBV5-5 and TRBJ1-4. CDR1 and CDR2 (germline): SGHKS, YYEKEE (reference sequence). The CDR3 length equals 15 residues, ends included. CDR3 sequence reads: CASSLGPGNEPWIRR.

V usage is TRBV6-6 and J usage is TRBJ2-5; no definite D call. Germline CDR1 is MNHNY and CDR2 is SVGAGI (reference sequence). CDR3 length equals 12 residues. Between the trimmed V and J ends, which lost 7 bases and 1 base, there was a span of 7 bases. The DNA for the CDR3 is TGTGCCAGCACCTGGAGCCAAGAGACCCAGTACTTC. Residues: CASTWSQETQYF.

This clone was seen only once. The CDR3 reads CASSMTSGRLLVEQYF. CDR3 in DNA: TGTGCCAGCAGCATGACTAGCGGGAGGTTGTTAGTCGAGCAGTACTTC. The rearrangement joins TRBV7-9 to TRBJ2-7; 13 positions match TRBD2. V shed 5 bases, J shed 6 bases, and the junction held 10 bases outside the gene matches. This CDR3 contains 16 residues. The V gene's germline CDR1 is SEHNR and CDR2 FQNEAQ (reference sequence).

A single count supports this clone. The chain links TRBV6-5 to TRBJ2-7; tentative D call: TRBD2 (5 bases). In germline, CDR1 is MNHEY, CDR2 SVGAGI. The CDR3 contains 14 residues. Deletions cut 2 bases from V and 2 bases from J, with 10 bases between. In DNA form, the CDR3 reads TGTGCCAGCAGTTACACGCGGGCTACCTACGAGCAGTACTTC. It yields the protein CASSYTRATYEQYF.

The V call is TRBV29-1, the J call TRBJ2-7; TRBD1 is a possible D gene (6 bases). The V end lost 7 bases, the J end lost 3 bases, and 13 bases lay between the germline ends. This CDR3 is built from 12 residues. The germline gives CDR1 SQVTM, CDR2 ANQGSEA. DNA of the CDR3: TGCAGCGCCACGCCAGGGGACTACGAGCAGTACTTC. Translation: CSATPGDYEQYF.

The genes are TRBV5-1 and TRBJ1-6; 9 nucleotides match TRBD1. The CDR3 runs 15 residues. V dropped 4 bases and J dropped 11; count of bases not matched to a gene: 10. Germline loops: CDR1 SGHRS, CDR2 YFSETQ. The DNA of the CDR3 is TGCGCCAGCAGCCGATGGACAGGGGATACGACACCCCTCCACTTT. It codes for CASSRWTGDTTPLHF.

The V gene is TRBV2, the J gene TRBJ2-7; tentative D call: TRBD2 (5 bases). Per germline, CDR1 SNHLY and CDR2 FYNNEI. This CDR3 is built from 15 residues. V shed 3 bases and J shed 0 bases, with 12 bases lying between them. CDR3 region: CASSETAGASYEQYF. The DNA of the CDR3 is TGTGCCAGCAGTGAGACGGCGGGTGCCTCCTACGAGCAGTACTTC. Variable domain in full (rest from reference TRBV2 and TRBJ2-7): EPEVTQTPSHQVTQMGQEVILRCVPISNHLYFYWYRQILGQKVEFLVSFYNNEISEKSEIFDDQFSVERPDGSNFTLKIRSTKLEDSAMYFCASSETAGASYEQYFGPGTRLTVT.

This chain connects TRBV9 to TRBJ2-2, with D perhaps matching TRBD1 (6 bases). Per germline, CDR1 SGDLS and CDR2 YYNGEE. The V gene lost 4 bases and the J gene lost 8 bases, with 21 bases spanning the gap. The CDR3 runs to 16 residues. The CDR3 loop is CASSPYSDSAQGELFF. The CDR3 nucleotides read TGTGCCAGCAGCCCGTATTCGGACAGCGCTCAAGGGGAGCTGTTTTTT.

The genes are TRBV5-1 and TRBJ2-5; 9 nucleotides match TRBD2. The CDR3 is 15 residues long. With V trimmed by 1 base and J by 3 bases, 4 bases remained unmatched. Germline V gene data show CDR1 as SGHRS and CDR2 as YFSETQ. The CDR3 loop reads CASSLPSGAEETQYF. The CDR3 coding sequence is TGCGCCAGCAGCTTGCCTAGCGGGGCAGAAGAGACCCAGTACTTC.

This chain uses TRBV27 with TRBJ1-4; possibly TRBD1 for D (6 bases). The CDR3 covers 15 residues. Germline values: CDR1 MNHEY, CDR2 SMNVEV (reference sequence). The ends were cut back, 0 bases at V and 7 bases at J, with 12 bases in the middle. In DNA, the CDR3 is TGTGCCAGCAGTTTATCCGGGGGGCTAAGTGAAAAACTGTTTTTT. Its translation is CASSLSGGLSEKLFF. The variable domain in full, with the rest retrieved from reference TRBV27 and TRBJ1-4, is EAQVTQNPRYLITVTGKKLTVTCSQNMNHEYMSWYRQDPGLGLRQIYYSMNVEVTDKGDVPEGYKVSRKEKRNFPLILESPSPNQTSLYFCASSLSGGLSEKLFFGSGTQLSVL.

CDR3 in amino acids: CASSVEGGSGANVLTF. In DNA form, the CDR3 reads TGTGCCAGCAGCGTAGAAGGGGGATCTGGGGCCAACGTCCTGACTTTC. The V gene is TRBV9, the J gene TRBJ2-6; TRBD1 might be the D (6 bases). Germline lookup yields CDR1 SGDLS and CDR2 YYNGEE. The CDR3 runs 16 residues. V lost 0 bases and J lost 1, with 8 bases in between.

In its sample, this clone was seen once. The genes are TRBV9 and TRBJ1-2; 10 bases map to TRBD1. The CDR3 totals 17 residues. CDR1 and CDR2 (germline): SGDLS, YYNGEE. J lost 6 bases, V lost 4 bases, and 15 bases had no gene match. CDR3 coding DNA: TGTGCCAGCAGCTTTGAACAAGGGGGGACAGGGGAAGATGGCTACACCTTC. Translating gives CASSFEQGGTGEDGYTF.

The DNA for the CDR3 is TGTGCCAGCAGCTTAGCCTCGGGACAGGGGGGCCATGAGCAGTTCTTC. Its protein product is CASSLASGQGGHEQFF. The rearrangement links TRBV7-9 to TRBJ2-1; 11 bases match TRBD1. Trimming cost V 0 bases and J 8 bases; bases outside gene matches: 6. Looked up from germline, CDR1 is SEHNR and CDR2 is FQNEAQ (reference sequence). The CDR3 is 16 amino acids.

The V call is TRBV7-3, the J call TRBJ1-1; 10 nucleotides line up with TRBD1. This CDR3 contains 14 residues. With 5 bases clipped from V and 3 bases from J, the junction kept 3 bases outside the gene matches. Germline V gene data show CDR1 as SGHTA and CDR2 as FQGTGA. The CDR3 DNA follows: TGTGCCAGCAGCCTCGGGACAGGGGACACTGAAGCTTTCTTT. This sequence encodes CASSLGTGDTEAFF.

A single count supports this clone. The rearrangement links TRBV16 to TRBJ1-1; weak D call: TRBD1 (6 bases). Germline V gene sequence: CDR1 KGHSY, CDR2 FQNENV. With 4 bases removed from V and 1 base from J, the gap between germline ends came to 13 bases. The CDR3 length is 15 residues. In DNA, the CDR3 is TGTGCCAGCAGCCGGGGAGGGGGGAGGAACACTGAAGCTTTCTTT. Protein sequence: CASSRGGGRNTEAFF.

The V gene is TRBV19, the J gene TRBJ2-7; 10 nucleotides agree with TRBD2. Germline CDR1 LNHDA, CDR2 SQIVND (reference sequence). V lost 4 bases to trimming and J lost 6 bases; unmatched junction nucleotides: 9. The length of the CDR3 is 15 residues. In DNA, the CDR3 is TGTGCCAGTAGTACTCTAGCGGGAGTTCACGGCGAGCAGTACTTC. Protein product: CASSTLAGVHGEQYF.

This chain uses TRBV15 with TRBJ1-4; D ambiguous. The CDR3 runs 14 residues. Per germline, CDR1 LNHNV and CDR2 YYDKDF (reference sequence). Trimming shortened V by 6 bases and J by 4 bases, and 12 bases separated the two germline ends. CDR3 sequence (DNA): TGTGCCACCAGGGAACAGTCGTTTAATGAAAAACTGTTTTTT. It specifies CATREQSFNEKLFF.

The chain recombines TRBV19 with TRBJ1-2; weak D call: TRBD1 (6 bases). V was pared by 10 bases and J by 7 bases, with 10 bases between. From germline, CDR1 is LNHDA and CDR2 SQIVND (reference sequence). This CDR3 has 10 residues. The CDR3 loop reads CATRDTGYTF. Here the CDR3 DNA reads TGTGCCACCAGGGACACTGGCTACACCTTC.